This passage covers 13 T cell receptor beta chains from one sample sequenced in a study of T-cell reconstitution after alpha-beta-depleted transplantation in children. Unique molecular identifiers were built into the TCRbeta library. MiXCR, run by TCRdb on the PCR reads, gives a single entry per CDR3 protein. This table has about 500,000 distinct CDR3 sequences, around a third appearing once. This specimen was PBMCs from the stem cell graft donor, taken from the stem cell graft. Receptors were obtained from a human donor who donated a stem cell graft to a child with aplastic anemia.

This chain uses TRBV27 with TRBJ1-5; 9 nucleotides align to TRBD1. Germline V gene data show CDR1 as MNHEY and CDR2 as SMNVEV (reference sequence). The trim removed 2 bases at V and 7 bases at J, leaving 6 bases unmatched. The CDR3 runs 15 residues. CDR3 nucleotide sequence: TGTGCCAGCAGTTTAACAGGGGGCTTGAGCCAGCCCCAGCATTTT. Protein sequence: CASSLTGGLSQPQHF.

The chain carries TRBV7-2 and TRBJ2-3, with TRBD2 matching 10 bases. V shed 2 bases and J 1 base; nucleotides not matched to a gene: 3. Germline CDR1 is SGHTA and CDR2 is FQGNSA. The CDR3 is 16 amino acids. The CDR3 sequence is CASSLQGTSGTDTQYF. The CDR3 nucleotides are TGTGCCAGCAGCTTACAAGGGACTAGCGGCACAGATACGCAGTATTTT.

V is TRBV29-1 and J is TRBJ1-1; 8 bases align to TRBD1. Trimming took 1 base from V and 4 from J; bases not matched to a gene: 17. This CDR3 has 18 amino acids. Germline V gene data show CDR1 as SQVTM and CDR2 as ANQGSEA. Here the CDR3 DNA reads TGCAGCGTTGAAGTTCCCAGGACAGGGAGGAGCTCTGGCACTGAAGCTTTCTTT. This translates into CSVEVPRTGRSSGTEAFF.

The chain joins TRBV7-2 to TRBJ2-1; 9 bases map to TRBD2. Germline V gives CDR1 SGHTA, CDR2 FQGNSA. The CDR3 runs to 13 residues. The V segment lost 4 bases and the J segment 10 bases; nucleotides outside the gene matches: 5. CDR3 coding DNA: TGTGCCAGCAGCTCGGGACTAGCCTCCGAGCAGTTCTTC. Translation gives CASSSGLASEQFF. Full variable domain (missing parts from reference TRBV7-2 and TRBJ2-1): GAGVSQSPSNKVTEKGKDVELRCDPISGHTALYWYRQSLGQGLEFLIYFQGNSAPDKSGLPSDRFSAERTGGSVSTLTIQRTQQEDSAVYLCASSSGLASEQFFGPGTRLTVL.

The chain's CDR3 is CASSRGEGENTEAFF. The CDR3 DNA sequence: TGCGCCAGCAGCCGGGGGGAAGGGGAGAACACTGAAGCTTTCTTT. The chain links TRBV5-1 to TRBJ1-1; possible D gene TRBD1, 5 bases. Trimming removed 4 bases from V and 1 base from J, with 14 bases in between. Germline V gene lookup returns CDR1 SGHRS and CDR2 YFSETQ. The CDR3 runs to 15 residues.

This clonotype turned up a few times. V gene TRBV18 combines with J gene TRBJ2-7; the match to TRBD1 covers 7 bases. The CDR3 length is 13 residues. The germline V gene encodes CDR1 KGHSH and CDR2 LQKENI. Trimming removed 6 bases from V and 2 bases from J; junction bases left unmatched: 4. The CDR3 is CASSYDRAYEQYF. DNA of the CDR3: TGTGCCAGCTCTTACGACAGGGCCTACGAGCAGTACTTC. The full variable domain, its missing parts supplied by reference TRBV18 and TRBJ2-7, is NAGVMQNPRHLVRRRGQEARLRCSPMKGHSHVYWYRQLPEEGLKFMVYLQKENIIDESGMPKERFSAEFPKEGPSILRIQQVVRGDSAAYFCASSYDRAYEQYFGPGTRLTVT.

This clonotype turned up a few times. The chain carries TRBV20-1 and TRBJ2-1, with TRBD2 identical over 7 bases. The junction had 7 bases not matched to a gene; V was cut back by 8 bases and J by 6 bases. The CDR3 spans 12 residues. Germline V gene lookup returns CDR1 DFQATT and CDR2 SNEGSKA (reference sequence). For the CDR3, the DNA is TGCAGTTCAAGCGGGAATCGCAATGAGCAGTTCTTC. Encoded protein: CSSSGNRNEQFF.

This clonotype turned up a few times. The chain combines TRBV6-5 with TRBJ2-7; the match to TRBD2 covers 11 bases. Germline V gene data show CDR1 as MNHEY and CDR2 as SVGAGI. V gave up 4 bases and J gave up 5 bases; unmatched junction bases: 1. The CDR3 sequence is 13 residues long. Here the CDR3 reads CASSSGLADEQYF. The CDR3 DNA is TGTGCCAGCAGTTCGGGACTAGCGGACGAGCAGTACTTC.

J is TRBJ2-7 and V is TRBV5-8; 8 bases are a match to TRBD2. The germline CDR1 and CDR2 sequences are SGHTS and YDEGEE. The ends lost 6 bases at V and 0 bases at J; junction bases unmatched: 5. The CDR3 runs 14 residues. The DNA for the CDR3 is TGTGCCAGCATCCTTAGCGGGATCTCCTACGAGCAGTACTTC. Encoded protein: CASILSGISYEQYF.

This clonotype was observed a handful of times. The V and J genes are TRBV25-1 and TRBJ1-2, with a tentative D call TRBD1 (6 bases). Germline CDR1 reads MGHDK; CDR2 reads SYGVNS. This CDR3 is built from 12 residues. With 4 bases removed from V and 5 bases from J, the gap between germline ends came to 8 bases. The CDR3 reads CASSVQGYGYTF. CDR3 nucleotide sequence: TGTGCCAGCAGTGTACAGGGTTATGGCTACACCTTC.

This clonotype has only a few counts. The chain recombines TRBV12-3 or TRBV12-4 with TRBJ1-3; no clear D. Trimming cost V 2 bases and J 0 bases, with 5 bases left between them. The CDR3 consists of 14 residues. CDR3 region: CASSLTASGNTIYF. CDR3 bases: TGTGCCAGCAGTTTAACGGCCTCTGGAAACACCATATATTTT.

The gene calls are TRBV20-1 and TRBJ2-1; no firm D call. Trimming removed 5 bases from V and 0 bases from J, with 20 bases in between. This CDR3 comprises 17 residues. Looked up from germline, CDR1 is DFQATT and CDR2 is SNEGSKA (reference sequence). Here the CDR3 reads CSAGKETALSSYNEQFF. The CDR3 DNA reads as TGCAGTGCTGGCAAGGAGACGGCGTTGAGCTCCTACAATGAGCAGTTCTTC.

The chain recombines TRBV5-6 with TRBJ2-7, with 9 positions matching TRBD1. The CDR3 is 16 amino acids. Looked up from germline, CDR1 is SGHDT and CDR2 is YYEEEE. V trimming: 2 bases; J trimming: 0 bases; junction bases outside the gene matches: 6. The CDR3 DNA follows: TGTGCCAGCAGCTTCGTTCGGGACAGGGACTCCTACGAGCAGTACTTC. It encodes CASSFVRDRDSYEQYF.